This T cell receptor beta chain was profiled in a study of long-term antiretroviral therapy in people with HIV. As to this clone: What it recognizes is unknown.

This CDR3 spans 14 amino acids. The germline V gene encodes CDR1 SGHTA and CDR2 FQGNSA. V was trimmed by 5 bases and J by 9 bases, leaving 20 bases between them. Survey-level resolution applied to immunoSEQ assay v3.0. Assay used: immunoSEQ multiplex PCR; TCRdb lists only in-frame clones, some missing. The data contain approximately 17,000 clones, approximately 78% of them singletons. HIV-positive participants all received treatment in the United States. Points from the study as a whole: At every time point, clones expanded before ART dominated the repertoire. Blood in the study was drawn between the mid-2000s and the late 2010s, possibly under older ART regimens, which may be less effective than current ones.

This TCR was sampled from a woman aged 18-29 years with HIV. The sequences come from unsorted PBMCs, collected 0.6 years after starting antiretroviral therapy. This sequence joins TRBV7-2 and TRBJ2-7; D is possibly TRBD1 (6 bases). Here the CDR3 reads CASSPQPGESGQYF. In nucleotides, the CDR3 is TGTGCCAGCAGCCCCCAGCCAGGGGAAAGCGGGCAGTACTTC. Filled out from reference TRBV7-2 and TRBJ2-7, the complete variable domain reads GAGVSQSPSNKVTEKGKDVELRCDPISGHTALYWYRQSLGQGLEFLIYFQGNSAPDKSGLPSDRFSAERTGGSVSTLTIQRTQQEDSAVYLCASSPQPGESGQYFGPGTRLTVT.